What follows are 15 T cell receptor beta chains derived from one specimen sequenced in a study of T cell responses to AZD1222 COVID-19 vaccine. Data came from immunoSEQ multiplex PCR; TCRdb stores just in-frame clones and leaves some out. The sample consists of some 120,000 clones, about nine tenths of them appearing once. The sample here was peripheral blood, taken on day 0 of AZD1222 vaccination. These receptors all come from an adult in good health.

This clone was observed a handful of times. The chain joins TRBV7-8 to TRBJ1-6, with unresolved D. This CDR3 has 13 residues. CDR1 and CDR2 from the germline V gene are SGHVS and FQNEAQ. The V gene lost 5 bases and the J gene lost 7 bases, with 9 bases spanning the gap. The CDR3 loop reads CASSPGGNSPLHF. In nucleotides, the CDR3 is TGTGCCAGCAGCCCGGGTGGGAATTCACCCCTCCACTTT. Full variable domain (remainder filled in from reference TRBV7-8 and TRBJ1-6): GAGVSQSPRYKVAKRGQDVALRCDPISGHVSLFWYQQALGQGPEFLTYFQNEAQLDKSGLPSDRFFAERPEGSVSTLKIQRTQQEDSAVYLCASSPGGNSPLHFGNGTRLTVT.

The chain uses TRBV7-9 and TRBJ2-3; no reliable D call. Between the trimmed V and J ends, which lost 2 bases and 3 bases, there was a span of 9 bases. Germline CDR1 reads SEHNR; CDR2 reads FQNEAQ (reference sequence). The CDR3 length is 14 residues. CDR3 protein: CASSLHGSTDTQYF. The CDR3 nucleotides read TGTGCCAGCAGCTTACATGGGTCGACAGATACGCAGTATTTT.

Concerning this clone itself: The sample has other DNA sequences that encode this CDR3 too. The V and J genes are TRBV27 and TRBJ2-7, with 11 bases matching TRBD2. The trim removed 2 bases at V and 6 bases at J, leaving 6 bases unmatched. Germline-derived CDR1 and CDR2 are MNHEY and SMNVEV (reference sequence). There are 15 residues in the CDR3. CDR3 nucleotide sequence: TGTGCCAGCAGTTTAAACGGACTAGCGGGTGGCGAGCAGTACTTC. Protein sequence: CASSLNGLAGGEQYF.

This clone has just a few counts. The chain recombines TRBV28 with TRBJ2-7; D is uncertain. This CDR3 spans 13 amino acids. Trimming removed 4 bases at V and 4 bases at J, with 11 bases between. CDR1 and CDR2 (germline): MDHEN, SYDVKM. The CDR3 DNA reads TGTGCCAGCAGTTCTACTAACCTTTACGAGCAGTACTTC. This gives the protein CASSSTNLYEQYF.

The V call is TRBV6-9, the J call TRBJ1-1; D is uncertain. The CDR3 loop spans 15 amino acids. Trimming took off 2 bases at V and 6 bases at J, with 16 bases between the two ends. The V gene's germline CDR1 is MNHGY and CDR2 SVAAGI. DNA for the CDR3: TGTGCCAGCAGTTATCACCCAGCTCCTGTTCCTGAAGCTTTCTTT. This sequence encodes CASSYHPAPVPEAFF.

Turning to this clone: Other DNA sequences of this sample code for an identical CDR3. The chain carries TRBV28 and TRBJ1-2; D uncertain. Germline CDR1 reads MDHEN; CDR2 reads SYDVKM. The CDR3 contains 14 residues. V was pared by 3 bases and J by 0 bases, with 8 bases between. CDR3 sequence: CASSFSGTNYGYTF. The CDR3 DNA is TGTGCCAGCAGTTTCTCTGGGACTAACTATGGCTACACCTTC.

The chain couples TRBV14 to TRBJ2-7; 9 bases match TRBD2. CDR3 size: 15 residues. Germline CDR1 and CDR2: SGHDN and FVKESK. Germline trimming cut 1 base from V and 5 bases from J; bases unmatched to any gene: 6. The CDR3 loop is CASSQVIAGAHEQYF. The CDR3 region has the DNA TGTGCCAGCAGCCAAGTAATAGCGGGAGCCCACGAGCAGTACTTC.

This sequence joins TRBV6-6 and TRBJ1-3; TRBD1 might be the D (6 bases). The CDR3 contains 16 residues. Germline V gene lookup returns CDR1 MNHNY and CDR2 SVGAGI (reference sequence). The V gene lost 0 bases and the J gene lost 3 bases, with 12 bases spanning the gap. In nucleotides, the CDR3 is TGTGCCAGCAGTTACTCTGCGGGGGCTGTTGGAAACACCATATATTTT. This gives the protein CASSYSAGAVGNTIYF.

This clone was recorded a few times. This sequence joins TRBV19 and TRBJ2-7, with TRBD2 as a possible D gene (5 bases). The germline V gene encodes CDR1 LNHDA and CDR2 SQIVND (reference sequence). V was cut by 4 bases and J by 0 bases, with 7 bases left in between. The CDR3 has 13 amino acids. The CDR3 DNA reads as TGTGCCAGTAGTAGCGGGTCCTCCTACGAGCAGTACTTC. Translation: CASSSGSSYEQYF. Combining the CDR3 with reference TRBV19 and TRBJ2-7 gives the whole variable domain DGGITQSPKYLFRKEGQNVTLSCEQNLNHDAMYWYRQDPGQGLRLIYYSQIVNDFQKGDIAEGYSVSREKKESFPLTVTSAQKNPTAFYLCASSSGSSYEQYFGPGTRLTVT.

The chain recombines TRBV7-8 with TRBJ1-1; no clear D gene. CDR1 and CDR2 from the germline V gene are SGHVS and FQNEAQ. The CDR3 has 17 residues. V was pared by 3 bases and J by 5 bases, with 22 bases between. The CDR3 here is CASSFGGSPRSGTEAFF. For the CDR3, the DNA is TGTGCCAGCAGCTTCGGTGGGAGCCCCCGGAGCGGGACTGAAGCTTTCTTT.

The V call is TRBV21-1, the J call TRBJ2-5. TRBV21-1 is marked as a pseudogene. This CDR3 region has 14 residues. This CDR3 is CASSSRRGQETQYF. CDR3 coding DNA: TGTGCCAGCAGCTCCAGGAGGGGGCAAGAGACCCAGTACTTC.

The CDR3 loop is CASSLGWGPDTQYF. For the CDR3, the DNA is TGTGCCAGCAGCTTGGGTTGGGGCCCAGATACGCAGTATTTT. The chain links TRBV7-2 to TRBJ2-3, with D perhaps TRBD1 (5 bases). From germline, CDR1 is SGHTA and CDR2 FQGNSA. This CDR3 region has 14 residues. Trimming took 3 bases from V and 4 from J, leaving 11 bases between them.

This chain links TRBV25-1 with TRBJ2-7, with 9 bases that match TRBD1. After removal of 11 bases from V and 2 bases from J, the junction contained 7 bases not matched to a gene. Germline CDR1 is MGHDK and CDR2 is SYGVNS. This CDR3 is 13 amino acids long. CDR3 sequence reads: CAGDREITYEQYF. The CDR3 DNA sequence: TGTGCCGGGGACAGGGAGATCACCTACGAGCAGTACTTC.

This clone was counted between two and nine times. The genes are TRBV10-3 and TRBJ2-7; TRBD2 might be the D (6 bases). The CDR3 extends over 13 amino acids. V was shortened by 8 bases and J by 3 bases, with 14 bases between the two germline ends. Germline-derived CDR1 and CDR2 are ENHRY and SYGVKD. The CDR3 here is CAIRDLLFYEQYF. CDR3 sequence (DNA): TGTGCCATCCGGGACTTACTATTCTACGAGCAGTACTTC.

The chain is built from TRBV15 and TRBJ2-6; D is unclear. The V gene lost 5 bases and the J gene lost 5 bases, with 13 bases spanning the gap. The CDR3 extends over 15 amino acids. CDR1 and CDR2 from the germline V gene are LNHNV and YYDKDF (reference sequence). This CDR3 is CATSVPFPRANVLTF. DNA of the CDR3: TGTGCCACCAGCGTACCATTCCCGCGGGCCAACGTCCTGACTTTC.